The 2 T cell receptor beta chains in this list originate from one sample, sequenced in a study of spatial heterogeneity in lung cancer. In TCRdb, the 5' RACE reads were re-called with MiXCR into one record per CDR3 protein. The table shows about 86,000 distinct CDR3 sequences, with roughly 12% occurring only once. Specified time point: sample taken at primary tumor resection. Whole RNA from tumor, nontumor lung or frozen PBMC was sequenced unsorted. The sample here was PBMCs, taken at surgery. These receptors originate from a male donor with early-stage non-small cell lung cancer.

With respect to this clonotype: At one end the junction does not follow the germline gene, possibly because of a read error. The chain links TRBV2 to TRBJ2-7; TRBD1 agrees at 7 bases. Germline V gene sequence: CDR1 SNHLY, CDR2 FYNNEI. This CDR3 has 10 residues. CDR3 bases: TGTGCCAGCAGGACAGGGTCGGCGGTCTTC. Translated: CASRTGSAVF.

In this sample, this clonotype turned up many times. V gene TRBV2 combines with J gene TRBJ1-2, with D uncertain. With 6 bases removed from V and 6 bases from J, the gap between germline ends came to 14 bases. Per the germline V gene, CDR1 is SNHLY and CDR2 is FYNNEI. There are 13 residues in the CDR3. CDR3: CASSETGRDGYTF. The CDR3 bases are TGTGCCAGCAGCGAGACTGGAAGGGATGGCTACACCTTC. Filled out from reference TRBV2 and TRBJ1-2, the complete variable domain reads EPEVTQTPSHQVTQMGQEVILRCVPISNHLYFYWYRQILGQKVEFLVSFYNNEISEKSEIFDDQFSVERPDGSNFTLKIRSTKLEDSAMYFCASSETGRDGYTFGSGTRLTVV.